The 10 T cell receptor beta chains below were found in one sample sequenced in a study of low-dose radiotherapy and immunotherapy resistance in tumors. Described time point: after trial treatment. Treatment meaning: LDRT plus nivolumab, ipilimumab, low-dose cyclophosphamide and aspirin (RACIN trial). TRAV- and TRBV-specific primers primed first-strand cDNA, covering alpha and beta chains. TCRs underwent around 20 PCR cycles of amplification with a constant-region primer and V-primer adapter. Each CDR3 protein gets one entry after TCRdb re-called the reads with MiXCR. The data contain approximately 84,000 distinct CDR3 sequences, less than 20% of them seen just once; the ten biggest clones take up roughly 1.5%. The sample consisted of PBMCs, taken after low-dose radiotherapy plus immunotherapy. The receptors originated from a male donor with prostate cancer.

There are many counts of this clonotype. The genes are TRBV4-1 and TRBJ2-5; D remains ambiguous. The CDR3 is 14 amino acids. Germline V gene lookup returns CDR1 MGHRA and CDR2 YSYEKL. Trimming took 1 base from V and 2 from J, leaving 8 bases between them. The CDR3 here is CASSQVTVQETQYF. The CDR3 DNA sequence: TGCGCCAGCAGCCAAGTAACAGTTCAAGAGACCCAGTACTTC.

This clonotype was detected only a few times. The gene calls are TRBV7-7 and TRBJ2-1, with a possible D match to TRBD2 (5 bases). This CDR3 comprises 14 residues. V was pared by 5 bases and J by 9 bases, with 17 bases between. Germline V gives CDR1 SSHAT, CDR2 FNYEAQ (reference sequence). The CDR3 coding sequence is TGTGCCAGCAGCCCCGGGTCTAGCTTCGGTGAGCAGTTCTTC. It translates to CASSPGSSFGEQFF.

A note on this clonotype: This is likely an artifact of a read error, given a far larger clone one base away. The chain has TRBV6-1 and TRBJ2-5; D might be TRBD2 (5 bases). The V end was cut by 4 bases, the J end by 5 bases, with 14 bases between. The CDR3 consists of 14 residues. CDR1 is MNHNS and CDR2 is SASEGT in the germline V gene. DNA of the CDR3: TGTGCCAGCAGTGCGAGGAGGCCTCCCGAGACCCAGTACTTC. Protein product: CASSARRPPETQYF.

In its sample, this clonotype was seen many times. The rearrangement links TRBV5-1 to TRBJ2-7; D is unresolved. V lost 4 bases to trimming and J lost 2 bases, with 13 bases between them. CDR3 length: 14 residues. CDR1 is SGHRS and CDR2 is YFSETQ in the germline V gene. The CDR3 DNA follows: TGCGCCAGCAGCCATACGGATTCCGCCTACGAGCAGTACTTC. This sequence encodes CASSHTDSAYEQYF.

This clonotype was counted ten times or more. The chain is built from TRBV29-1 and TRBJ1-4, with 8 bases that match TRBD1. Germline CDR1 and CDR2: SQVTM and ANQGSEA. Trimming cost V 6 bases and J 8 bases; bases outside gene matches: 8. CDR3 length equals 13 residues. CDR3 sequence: CSVHSDRDEKLFF. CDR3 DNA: TGCAGCGTACATTCGGACAGGGACGAAAAACTGTTTTTT.

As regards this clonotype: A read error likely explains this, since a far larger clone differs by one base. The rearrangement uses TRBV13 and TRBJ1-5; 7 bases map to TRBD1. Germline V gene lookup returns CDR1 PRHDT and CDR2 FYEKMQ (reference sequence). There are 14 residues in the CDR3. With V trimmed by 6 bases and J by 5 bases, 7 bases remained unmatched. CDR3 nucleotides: TGTGCCAGCAGTCGGGGACAGCGGTATCAGCCCCAGCATTTT. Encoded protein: CASSRGQRYQPQHF.

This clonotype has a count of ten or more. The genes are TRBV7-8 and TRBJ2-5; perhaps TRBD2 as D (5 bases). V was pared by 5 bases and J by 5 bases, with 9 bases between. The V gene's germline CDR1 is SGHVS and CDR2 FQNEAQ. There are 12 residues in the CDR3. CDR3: CASSPSLETQYF. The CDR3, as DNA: TGTGCCAGCAGCCCTAGCTTGGAGACCCAGTACTTC.

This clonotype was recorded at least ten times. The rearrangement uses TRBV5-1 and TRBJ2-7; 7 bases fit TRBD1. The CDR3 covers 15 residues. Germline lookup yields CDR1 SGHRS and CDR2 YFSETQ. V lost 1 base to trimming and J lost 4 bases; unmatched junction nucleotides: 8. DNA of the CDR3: TGCGCCAGCAGCTTGAGCAACAGGGGTGTTTACGAGCAGTACTTC. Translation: CASSLSNRGVYEQYF.

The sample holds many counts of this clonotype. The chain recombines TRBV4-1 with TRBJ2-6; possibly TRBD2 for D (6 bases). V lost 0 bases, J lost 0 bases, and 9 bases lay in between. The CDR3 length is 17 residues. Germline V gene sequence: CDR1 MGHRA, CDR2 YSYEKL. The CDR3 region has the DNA TGCGCCAGCAGCCAAGATGTGGGGGGCTCTGGGGCCAACGTCCTGACTTTC. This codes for CASSQDVGGSGANVLTF.

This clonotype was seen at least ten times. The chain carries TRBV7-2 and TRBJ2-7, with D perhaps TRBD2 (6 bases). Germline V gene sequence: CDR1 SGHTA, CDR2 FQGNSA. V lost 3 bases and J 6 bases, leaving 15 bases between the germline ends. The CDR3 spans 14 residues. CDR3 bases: TGTGCCAGCAGCTTTAATTCGGGAGTCGGCGAGCAGTACTTC. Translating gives CASSFNSGVGEQYF. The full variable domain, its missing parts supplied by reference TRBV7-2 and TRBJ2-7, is GAGVSQSPSNKVTEKGKDVELRCDPISGHTALYWYRQSLGQGLEFLIYFQGNSAPDKSGLPSDRFSAERTGGSVSTLTIQRTQQEDSAVYLCASSFNSGVGEQYFGPGTRLTVT.